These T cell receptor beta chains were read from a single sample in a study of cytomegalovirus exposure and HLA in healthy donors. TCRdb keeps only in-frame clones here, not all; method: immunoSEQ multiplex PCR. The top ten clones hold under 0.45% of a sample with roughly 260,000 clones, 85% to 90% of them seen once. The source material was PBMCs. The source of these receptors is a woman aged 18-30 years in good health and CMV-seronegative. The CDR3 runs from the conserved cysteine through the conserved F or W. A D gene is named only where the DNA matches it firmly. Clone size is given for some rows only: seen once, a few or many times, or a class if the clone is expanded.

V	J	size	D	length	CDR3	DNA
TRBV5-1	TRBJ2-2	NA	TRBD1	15	CASSLGTGDTGELFF	TGCGCCAGCAGCTTGGGGACAGGGGATACCGGGGAGCTGTTTTTT
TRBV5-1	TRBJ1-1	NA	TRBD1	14	CASTLGTANTEAFF	TGCGCCAGCACGCTAGGGACAGCGAACACTGAAGCTTTCTTT
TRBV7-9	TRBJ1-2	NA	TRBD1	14	CASSPGTANYGYTF	TGTGCCAGCAGCCCGGGGACAGCTAACTATGGCTACACCTTC
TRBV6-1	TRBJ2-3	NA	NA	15	CASSEIRASTDTQYF	TGTGCCAGCAGTGAAATCAGGGCTAGCACAGATACGCAGTATTTT
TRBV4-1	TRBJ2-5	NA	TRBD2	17	CASTRTVIAGGQETQYF	TGCGCCAGCACCCGAACCGTAATAGCGGGGGGGCAAGAGACCCAGTACTTC
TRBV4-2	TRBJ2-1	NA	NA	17	CASSETGGGRSYNEQFF	TGTGCCAGCAGCGAAACCGGCGGGGGCCGCTCCTACAATGAGCAGTTCTTC
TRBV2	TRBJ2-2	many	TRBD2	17	CASTGLAGAKLSGELFF	TGTGCCAGCACAGGACTAGCGGGGGCCAAACTCTCCGGGGAGCTGTTTTTT
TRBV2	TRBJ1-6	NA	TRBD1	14	CASRGGQGNSPLHF	TGTGCCAGCAGGGGGGGACAGGGAAATTCACCCCTCCACTTT
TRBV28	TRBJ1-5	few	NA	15	CASSLTRGTRQPQHF	TGTGCCAGCAGTTTAACCCGGGGAACGCGTCAGCCCCAGCATTTT
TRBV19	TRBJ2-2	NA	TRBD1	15	CASRRTDRGTGELFF	TGTGCCAGTAGACGAACCGACAGGGGGACCGGGGAGCTGTTTTTT
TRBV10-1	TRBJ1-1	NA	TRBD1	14	CASSAGGANTEAFF	TGCGCCAGCAGCGCAGGGGGCGCGAACACTGAAGCTTTCTTT
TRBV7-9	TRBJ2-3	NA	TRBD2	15	CASSRTSGGTDTQYF	TGTGCCAGCAGTCGGACTAGCGGGGGTACAGATACGCAGTATTTT
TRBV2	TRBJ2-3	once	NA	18	CACPGTGVAGAGTDTQYF	TGTGCCTGCCCCGGGACAGGGGTAGCGGGGGCCGGCACAGATACGCAGTATTTT
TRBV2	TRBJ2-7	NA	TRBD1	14	CASSESRTGFLEYF	TGTGCCAGCAGTGAAAGCCGGACAGGGTTTCTAGAGTACTTC
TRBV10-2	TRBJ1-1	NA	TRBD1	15	CASSESRTGLTEAFF	TGCGCCAGCAGTGAGTCTAGGACAGGGCTCACTGAAGCTTTCTTT
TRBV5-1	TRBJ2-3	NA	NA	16	CASSPKLAGSTDTQYF	TGCGCCAGCAGCCCGAAGTTGGCGGGGAGCACAGATACGCAGTATTTT
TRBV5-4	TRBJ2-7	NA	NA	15	CASSLGPRRGEEQYF	TGTGCCAGCAGCTTGGGACCCCGTCGGGGAGAGGAGCAGTACTTC
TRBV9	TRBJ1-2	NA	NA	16	CASSPAGQNKHYGYTF	TGTGCCAGCAGCCCAGCCGGACAGAATAAGCACTATGGCTACACCTTC
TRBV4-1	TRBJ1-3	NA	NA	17	CASSQDLQATSGNTIYF	TGCGCCAGCAGCCAAGATCTTCAGGCCACCTCTGGAAACACCATATATTTT
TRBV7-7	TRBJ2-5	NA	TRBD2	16	CASSLYTAGTQETQYF	TGTGCCAGCAGCTTATACACAGCGGGGACCCAAGAGACCCAGTACTTC
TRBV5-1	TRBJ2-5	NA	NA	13	CASRSGLQETQYF	TGCGCCAGCAGATCGGGACTCCAAGAGACCCAGTACTTC
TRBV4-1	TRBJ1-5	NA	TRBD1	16	CASSHQPGGRNQPQHF	TGCGCCAGCAGCCACCAACCAGGGGGCCGCAATCAGCCCCAGCATTTT
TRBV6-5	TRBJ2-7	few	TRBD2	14	CASSGTSGGPVQYF	TGTGCCAGCAGTGGGACTAGCGGGGGCCCTGTGCAGTACTTC